This TCR beta chain was found in a study of blood T cell repertoires in COVID-19. Study overall: Specimens from acute and convalescent COVID-19 originated in the United States, Italy and Spain. Nucleic acid was either cDNA or gDNA, and it came from T cells, B-cell-depleted T cells, or PBMCs.

The germline V gene encodes CDR1 SGHNT and CDR2 YENEEA. This CDR3 has 13 amino acids. V dropped 0 bases and J dropped 5 bases, with 7 bases sitting between them. Original methodology: Estimation of nucleated cell counts relied on the amplification of reference gene primers. This table comes from immunoSEQ multiplex PCR, and its TCRdb copy is limited to in-frame clones, with some not included. That table gives V, J and clone size, and the DNA gave D and trimming. The sample lists about 66,000 clones; about 90% were seen once. Input material: peripheral blood. The chain combines TRBV11-3 with TRBJ2-5; D not certain. This TCR derives from a human donor in a cohort sampled during active COVID-19. CDR3 in amino acids: CASSLDGSETQYF. CDR3 DNA sequence: TGTGCCAGCAGCTTAGATGGCTCGGAGACCCAGTACTTC.